A selection of T cell receptor beta chains follows, all from one sample in a study of cytomegalovirus exposure and HLA in healthy donors. Only in-frame clones appear in the TCRdb table, and some are missing; sequencing was by immunoSEQ multiplex PCR. The repertoire holds about 160,000 clones, with around three quarters as singletons. Sequenced sample: PBMCs. These receptors were taken from a man aged 40-49 years in good health and CMV-seronegative. CDR3s include the opening cysteine and the closing phenylalanine or tryptophan. The D gene is left open where the match is weak. Not every row has a clone size; where given, it reads once, few, many or a size class.

J	size	V	D	DNA	CDR3
TRBJ1-1	NA	TRBV18	NA	TGTGCCAGCTCAGAGGGCGTCACTGAAGCTTTCTTT	CASSEGVTEAFF
TRBJ2-7	NA	TRBV27	NA	TGTGCCAGCAGTTGGGCGGGTGGGACCTACGAGCAGTACTTC	CASSWAGGTYEQYF
TRBJ2-1	NA	TRBV28	NA	TGTGCCAGCAGTTTGGGGGGAGTTGTCTACAATGAGCAGTTCTTC	CASSLGGVVYNEQFF
TRBJ2-1	NA	TRBV7-8	TRBD2	TGTGCCAGCAGCCCCACGTTGGCGGGAGGAGCGGACAATGAGCAGTTCTTC	CASSPTLAGGADNEQFF
TRBJ2-3	NA	TRBV5-1	NA	TGCGCCAGCAGCTTGGCCGGGGGTAGCGCAGATACGCAGTATTTT	CASSLAGGSADTQYF
TRBJ1-3	NA	TRBV15	NA	TGTGCCACCAGCAGAGATTTGGGACTTGGAAACACCATATATTTT	CATSRDLGLGNTIYF
TRBJ2-7	NA	TRBV27	TRBD2	TGTGCCAGCAGGGGGACTAGCGTCGAGCAGTACTTC	CASRGTSVEQYF
TRBJ1-1	NA	TRBV6-1	NA	TGTGCCAGCACTGGGGGGGGGCTTCCGAACACTGAAGCTTTCTTT	CASTGGGLPNTEAFF
TRBJ1-5	many	TRBV19	NA	TGTGCCAGTTCCACAGGGAAGGGTCAGCCCCAGCATTTT	CASSTGKGQPQHF
TRBJ2-7	NA	TRBV14	NA	TGTGCCAGCGGACTTAGCGCCTACGAGCAGTACTTC	CASGLSAYEQYF
TRBJ2-3	NA	TRBV5-1	NA	TGCGCCAGCAGCTCCCGGTCTAACACAGATACGCAGTATTTT	CASSSRSNTDTQYF
TRBJ2-7	NA	TRBV6-6	NA	TGTGCCAGCTGCCGCCGGGACTCGACATACGAGCAGTACTTC	CASCRRDSTYEQYF
TRBJ1-2	NA	TRBV28	NA	TGTGCCAGCAGTTTATGGGGCTCCGCCGGGCTCGGCGAAGGGGATGGCTACACCTTC	CASSLWGSAGLGEGDGYTF
TRBJ1-1	NA	TRBV7-9	TRBD1	TGTGCCAGCAGCTTAGTAGGGGGCGAGGGTGAAGCTTTCTTT	CASSLVGGEGEAFF
TRBJ1-2	NA	TRBV7-2	NA	TGTGCCACCGCGCTCAGGGGAAGGGGTAACTATGGCTACACCTTC	CATALRGRGNYGYTF
TRBJ1-4	NA	TRBV5-6	NA	TGTGCCAGCAGCTTGGGTGGTCAGGTAACGAATGAAAGACTGTTTTTT	CASSLGGQVTNERLFF
TRBJ2-3	NA	TRBV5-1	NA	TGCGCCAGCAGGGAGCTCGGAGATACGCAGTATTTT	CASRELGDTQYF
TRBJ1-4	few	TRBV7-2	NA	TGTGCCAGCAGCTTAACAGGGTCGACTAATGAAAAACTGTTTTTT	CASSLTGSTNEKLFF
TRBJ2-1	once	TRBV27	TRBD1	TGTGCCAGCAGTCCAGGGGGACGGTACAATGAGCAGTTCTTC	CASSPGGRYNEQFF
TRBJ2-5	NA	TRBV5-1	TRBD2	TGCGCCAGCAGCTTGGAGACACAAGGGACTAGCGGGAGGGGAAGCCAAGAGACCCAGTACTTC	CASSLETQGTSGRGSQETQYF
TRBJ2-5	NA	TRBV5-6	TRBD1	TGTGCCAGCAGCTCGCGGGCTGGACAGGGTCAAGAGACCCAGTACTTC	CASSSRAGQGQETQYF
TRBJ2-5	NA	TRBV28	NA	TGTGCCAGCAGTTCCTATGGGGGGGGCAAAGAGACCCAGTACTTC	CASSSYGGGKETQYF
TRBJ2-5	NA	TRBV25-1	TRBD1	TGTGCCAGCAGTGCCACAGGGGGCGAGACCCAGTACTTC	CASSATGGETQYF
TRBJ2-3	NA	TRBV18	TRBD1	TGTGCCAGCTCACCAACACAGGGGTCACCCACCGATACGCAGTATTTT	CASSPTQGSPTDTQYF
TRBJ2-7	few	TRBV5-1	NA	TGCGCCAGGGGGCGGGGATCCTACGAGCAGTACTTC	CARGRGSYEQYF
TRBJ2-3	NA	TRBV19	NA	TGTGCCAGTAGTATCCAGGGTAATGCAGATACGCAGTATTTT	CASSIQGNADTQYF